Listed below are T cell receptor beta chains from one sample, sequenced in a study of shared clonotypes between healthy human individuals. Method: immunoSEQ multiplex PCR; TCRdb's copy keeps in-frame clones and lacks some. The data contain 1,400,000 or so clones, roughly 98.5% of them singletons. Specimen: naive CD4+ T cells sorted from blood. The receptors shown here come from a man aged 25-45 years in good health. CDR3s leave out the opening cysteine and the closing phenylalanine or tryptophan.

>TRBV7-9
ASSFPVSFSQTQY
>TRBV11-3
ASSPNRGHYSYEQY
>TRBV7-9
ASRLIRGAAGELF
>TRBV6-5
ASRPDRASGNTIY
>TRBV27
ASSSEIGGELF
>TRBV19
ASSIQTGSNQPQH
>TRBV5-4
ASSSRTGGLYEQY
>TRBV5-4
ASSRTSETYEQY
>TRBV6-6
ASSYSGPLNGQF
>TRBV7-9
ASSLVQGRNTEAF
>TRBV9
ASSAGVGGRVTGELF
>TRBV5-1
ASSLLGLAPYEQY
>TRBV7-3
ASSLVAGVREQY
>TRBV19
ASSTGQDLSGANVLT
>TRBV5-1
ASSMDRGFGYT